A single sample is the source of the 6 T cell receptor beta chains below, sequenced in a study of blood T cell repertoires in COVID-19. Libraries were prepared by immunoSEQ multiplex PCR; TCRdb keeps only in-frame clonotypes and omits some of them. The sample consists of tens of thousands of clones, approximately 87% of them appearing once. Input material: peripheral blood. The source is a man older than 75 in a cohort sampled during active COVID-19.

This chain uses TRBV4-1 with TRBJ2-5, with TRBD2 identical over 10 bases. Trimming at V came to 6 bases and at J to 1 base, leaving 5 bases not matched to a gene. The CDR3 loop spans 15 amino acids. Germline V gene data show CDR1 as MGHRA and CDR2 as YSYEKL. DNA for the CDR3: TGCGCCAGCAGGTATAGCGGGGGGCTCCAAGAGACCCAGTACTTC. It codes for CASRYSGGLQETQYF.

The chain carries TRBV3-1 (or the pseudogene TRBV3-2) and TRBJ1-1, with D possibly matching TRBD1 (6 bases). In germline, CDR1 is LGHDT, CDR2 YNNKEL (reference sequence). V lost 3 bases, J lost 5 bases, and 16 bases lay in between. The CDR3 is 15 residues long. The CDR3 coding sequence is TGTGCCAGCAGCCACAAAACGGGGGGCGGGACTGAAGCTTTCTTT. This codes for CASSHKTGGGTEAFF.

This chain links TRBV29-1 with TRBJ2-7; perhaps TRBD2 as D (5 bases). The CDR3 extends over 15 amino acids. V was trimmed by 1 base and J by 4 bases, leaving 17 bases between them. Germline V lookup: CDR1 SQVTM, CDR2 ANQGSEA. The CDR3 reads CSVEGTRLGSYEQYF. CDR3 coding DNA: TGCAGCGTTGAAGGCACCCGGTTGGGGAGTTACGAGCAGTACTTC.

The chain carries TRBV6-5 and TRBJ1-5; 8 bases line up with TRBD1. V shed 5 bases and J 0 bases; nucleotides not matched to a gene: 3. Per germline, CDR1 MNHEY and CDR2 SVGAGI. The CDR3 has 15 amino acids. The chain's CDR3 is CASSRTGNSNQPQHF. In DNA, the CDR3 is TGTGCCAGCAGTCGGACAGGGAATAGCAATCAGCCCCAGCATTTT.

Remarks on this clone: A junction boundary mismatches the germline segment, possibly from a read error. V is TRBV23-1 and J is TRBJ2-5; perhaps TRBD1 as D (6 bases). TRBV23-1 is reported as an ORF; its role is uncertain. The CDR3 extends over 14 amino acids. The chain's CDR3 is CASSHTGSGETQYF. CDR3 DNA: TGCGCCAGCAGTCATACAGGGTCTGGGGAGACTCAGTACTTC.

This clone is classed as medium-sized. This chain links TRBV2 with TRBJ1-2; D might be TRBD1 (6 bases). The germline V gene encodes CDR1 SNHLY and CDR2 FYNNEI. This CDR3 spans 14 amino acids. Between the trimmed V and J ends, which lost 2 bases and 2 bases, there was a span of 9 bases. The CDR3 region has the DNA TGTGCCAGCAGTGAATATAGGGGGAACTATGGCTACACCTTC. Translated: CASSEYRGNYGYTF.